This TCR beta chain was captured in a study of blood T cells in healthy people across ages. This clonotype was recorded a few times. This CDR3 has 13 amino acids. Germline V gene lookup returns CDR1 SQVTM and CDR2 ANQGSEA. V was cut by 4 bases and J by 3 bases, with 13 bases left in between. Combining a sample-barcoded 5' primer with a J-beta primer mix, a second PCR ran for roughly 7 to 11 cycles. TCRdb re-called the 5' RACE reads with MiXCR, one entry per CDR3 protein. In the table there are more than 600,000 distinct CDR3 sequences, roughly 25% of which are singletons. This sample also belongs to another study, concerning T cells of mothers and their children.

Sequencing was performed on blood. V is TRBV29-1 and J is TRBJ2-7; tentatively, D is TRBD1 (5 bases). This TCR was sampled from a boy under 18 in good health. The CDR3 loop is CSVVYGTGYEQYF. The CDR3 coding sequence is TGCAGCGTTGTCTATGGAACAGGCTACGAGCAGTACTTC.